One sample yielded the 17 T cell receptor beta chains listed below, sequenced in a study of shared clonotypes between healthy human individuals. Sequencing used immunoSEQ multiplex PCR; TCRdb keeps in-frame clones, though not all of them. This table has 500,000 to 700,000 clones, roughly 95% appearing once. CD45RO-negative cells were positively selected for CCR7, leaving out terminally differentiated effector memory CD45RA+ cells. The sample comprised naive CD8+ T cells sorted from blood. The receptors shown here come from a woman in her 30s in good health.

This chain joins TRBV28 and TRBJ2-6; D ambiguous. The V gene's germline CDR1 is MDHEN and CDR2 SYDVKM. CDR3 size: 17 residues. The V and J ends lost 7 bases and 4 bases respectively, with 20 bases between them. For the CDR3, the DNA is TGTGCCAGCACGACCCTGGACCTTCCTCGAGGGGCCAACGTCCTGACTTTC. Translation gives CASTTLDLPRGANVLTF.

CDR3 sequence reads: CASSPPGGFYEQYF. CDR3 nucleotide sequence: TGTGCCAGCAGCCCCCCCGGGGGATTCTACGAGCAGTACTTC. The rearrangement links TRBV5-6 to TRBJ2-7; possibly TRBD2 for D (6 bases). The germline V gene has CDR1 SGHDT and CDR2 YYEEEE. This CDR3 is 14 amino acids long. V was shortened by 4 bases and J by 3 bases, with 14 bases between the two germline ends.

The chain recombines TRBV27 with TRBJ2-1; tentative D call: TRBD1 (5 bases). The CDR3 contains 13 residues. The V gene's germline CDR1 is MNHEY and CDR2 SMNVEV (reference sequence). V lost 7 bases to trimming and J lost 7 bases, with 14 bases between them. The DNA for the CDR3 is TGTGCCAGCACCTCCCCCCCAGGGAATGAGCAGTTCTTC. Translation: CASTSPPGNEQFF.

The chain is built from TRBV23-1 and TRBJ1-5; D uncertain. TRBV23-1 is known as an ORF, though its function is uncertain. The CDR3 extends over 18 amino acids. The V and J ends lost 0 bases and 0 bases respectively, with 15 bases between them. The CDR3, as DNA: TGCGCCAGCAGTCAATCGTGGCAGCCGACCCATAGCAATCAGCCCCAGCATTTT. Protein sequence: CASSQSWQPTHSNQPQHF.

The J gene is TRBJ1-2, the V gene TRBV15; D gene uncertain. V lost 0 bases and J lost 2, with 7 bases in between. This CDR3 comprises 14 residues. Germline CDR1 is LNHNV and CDR2 is YYDKDF (reference sequence). CDR3 loop: CATSRESGNYGYTF. The CDR3 nucleotides read TGTGCCACCAGCAGAGAGTCAGGAAACTATGGCTACACCTTC.

This chain joins TRBV7-8 and TRBJ2-1; TRBD2 might be the D (5 bases). The CDR3 covers 14 residues. V lost 5 bases, J lost 4 bases, and 12 bases lay in between. CDR1 is SGHVS and CDR2 is FQNEAQ in the germline V gene. The CDR3 bases are TGTGCCAGCAGCCCGAGGGCGGTGTACAATGAGCAGTTCTTC. This codes for CASSPRAVYNEQFF.

The V gene is TRBV11-1, the J gene TRBJ2-5; possibly TRBD2 for D (5 bases). V dropped 4 bases and J dropped 3 bases, with 9 bases sitting between them. CDR3 length equals 13 residues. Germline CDR1 reads SGHAT; CDR2 reads FQDESV (reference sequence). CDR3 bases: TGTGCCAGCAGCTCCTGGGGAGAAGAGACCCAGTACTTC. Protein: CASSSWGEETQYF.

V usage is TRBV4-1 and J usage is TRBJ1-2, with no clear D. Looked up from germline, CDR1 is MGHRA and CDR2 is YSYEKL. CDR3 size: 16 residues. Trimming cost V 5 bases and J 4 bases, with 20 bases left between them. CDR3 in amino acids: CASSVRENRKTYGYTF. The CDR3 DNA reads TGCGCCAGCAGCGTCCGAGAGAACCGAAAGACCTATGGCTACACCTTC.

V usage is TRBV5-4 and J usage is TRBJ2-6; D might be TRBD2 (6 bases). V dropped 3 bases and J dropped 2 bases, with 6 bases sitting between them. Germline CDR1 is SGHNT and CDR2 is YYREEE (reference sequence). The CDR3 sequence is 14 residues long. CDR3 nucleotide sequence: TGTGCCAGCAGCTGGGGGGCTGGGGCCAACGTCCTGACTTTC. This translates into CASSWGAGANVLTF.

The chain has TRBV9 and TRBJ2-7, with TRBD2 identical over 14 bases. There are 16 residues in the CDR3. V shed 3 bases and J 6 bases; nucleotides not matched to a gene: 8. Germline CDR1 and CDR2: SGDLS and YYNGEE. The CDR3 loop is CASSARGGLAGVEQYF. CDR3 coding DNA: TGTGCCAGCAGCGCTCGTGGGGGACTAGCGGGAGTCGAGCAGTACTTC.

This sequence joins TRBV9 and TRBJ2-7; 9 nucleotides agree with TRBD2. The J segment lost 6 bases and the V segment lost 3 bases, leaving 10 bases of the junction unmatched. Per germline, CDR1 SGDLS and CDR2 YYNGEE. The CDR3 extends over 15 amino acids. The CDR3 reads CASSAGGGLASEQYF. The CDR3 DNA is TGTGCCAGCAGCGCCGGGGGGGGACTAGCCTCCGAGCAGTACTTC.

The J gene is TRBJ2-3, the V gene TRBV28; 13 bases map to TRBD2. The CDR3 is made up of 18 amino acids. With V trimmed by 1 base and J by 7 bases, 11 bases remained unmatched. Per germline, CDR1 MDHEN and CDR2 SYDVKM. The CDR3: CASSLLGTSGKHTHTQYF. The CDR3 nucleotides are TGTGCCAGCAGTTTATTAGGGACTAGCGGGAAACACACTCATACGCAGTATTTT.

This chain joins TRBV21-1 and TRBJ2-7. TRBV21-1 is a recognized pseudogene. The CDR3 is 10 residues long. The CDR3 DNA reads as TGTGCCAACAACGGGCACGAGCAGTACTTC. Translating it yields CANNGHEQYF.

The chain employs TRBV2 and TRBJ2-7; D gene ambiguous. The CDR3 is 13 residues long. The ends were cut back, 8 bases at V and 7 bases at J, with 18 bases in the middle. The germline V gene encodes CDR1 SNHLY and CDR2 FYNNEI. This CDR3 reads CASEAGPTWEQYF. In nucleotides, the CDR3 is TGTGCCAGCGAGGCAGGCCCGACCTGGGAGCAGTACTTC.

This chain joins TRBV15 and TRBJ2-4; possibly TRBD2 for D (5 bases). The CDR3 contains 16 residues. Trimming stripped 3 bases from V and 5 bases from J, with 17 bases between. In germline, CDR1 is LNHNV, CDR2 YYDKDF (reference sequence). The CDR3 DNA is TGTGCCACCAGCAGGGCCTCCGAGGGAGTCGAAAACATTCAGTACTTC. Translation gives CATSRASEGVENIQYF.

This clone showed up just once. This chain connects TRBV15 to TRBJ2-2; TRBD1 matches 7 bases. V lost 0 bases, J lost 1 base, and 8 bases stayed unmatched. Germline CDR1 reads LNHNV; CDR2 reads YYDKDF (reference sequence). The CDR3 has 18 residues. The CDR3 region has the DNA TGTGCCACCAGCAGAGAAGGGGTCCGGGACAGGAACACCGGGGAGCTGTTTTTT. It is translated as CATSREGVRDRNTGELFF.

The gene calls are TRBV28 and TRBJ2-2; 8 positions agree with TRBD2. CDR3 length: 16 residues. Germline CDR1 MDHEN, CDR2 SYDVKM. Trimming cost V 5 bases and J 3 bases; bases outside gene matches: 8. CDR3 in DNA: TGTGCCAGCAGTCCCCGGGAGGGTGGGGACACCGGGGAGCTGTTTTTT. It yields the protein CASSPREGGDTGELFF. Full variable domain (rest looked up from reference TRBV28 and TRBJ2-2): DVKVTQSSRYLVKRTGEKVFLECVQDMDHENMFWYRQDPGLGLRLIYFSYDVKMKEKGDIPEGYSVSREKKERFSLILESASTNQTSMYLCASSPREGGDTGELFFGEGSRLTVL.